The rows below give T cell receptor beta chains drawn from one sample of a study of cytomegalovirus exposure and HLA in healthy donors. Repertoires were generated with immunoSEQ multiplex PCR, while TCRdb's copy carries only in-frame clones and drops some. The sample records 120,000 or so clones, about 90% being singletons. The sequenced sample was PBMCs. The receptors derive from a woman under 30 in good health and CMV-seronegative. Both conserved end residues are part of each CDR3. Each record gives: V gene, clone size, J gene, D gene, CDR3 DNA, CDR3 protein. A D gene is named only where the DNA matches it firmly. The size field is filled for only some rows; it gives once, few, many or a size class.

TRBV9,NA,TRBJ2-7,TRBD2,TGTGCCAGCAGCGTAGGAGGACTAGCGGGAGAGTACGAGCAGTACTTC,CASSVGGLAGEYEQYF
TRBV2,NA,TRBJ2-3,NA,TGTGCCGCGAGCCCTTCCGGGATTGGCACAGATACGCAGTATTTT,CAASPSGIGTDTQYF
TRBV2,once,TRBJ2-7,TRBD1,TGTGCCAGCAGCCCCAGGGCAGGGGGCGGCCCCTACTACGAGCAGTACTTC,CASSPRAGGGPYYEQYF
TRBV27,NA,TRBJ2-7,NA,TGTGCCAGCAGTCCACAAAGGCCACTACGTGTCTACGAGCAGTACTTC,CASSPQRPLRVYEQYF
TRBV14,NA,TRBJ2-5,NA,TGTGCCAGCAGCCTTACACCTAGGGGGACCCAGTACTTC,CASSLTPRGTQYF
TRBV11-3,NA,TRBJ2-3,TRBD1,TGTGCCAGCAGCCCGGGACAGGGGGCCGCAGATACGCAGTATTTT,CASSPGQGAADTQYF
TRBV11-2,once,TRBJ1-2,NA,TGTGCCAGCAGCTTAGGACGACTTTTTGGTGGGGGGACTATTGGCTACACCTTC,CASSLGRLFGGGTIGYTF
TRBV30,NA,TRBJ2-3,TRBD2,TGTGCCTGGAGTGTAGGCAGCGGGAGTTTCATGGGCACAGATACGCAGTATTTT,CAWSVGSGSFMGTDTQYF
TRBV7-9,NA,TRBJ2-7,TRBD2,TGTGCCATTAAACTAGCGGGAGCCTACGAGCAGTACTTC,CAIKLAGAYEQYF
TRBV29-1,NA,TRBJ2-3,TRBD2,TGCAGCGGAAGGACTAGCGGGGGGGCAACAGATACGCAGTATTTT,CSGRTSGGATDTQYF
TRBV2,NA,TRBJ1-2,TRBD1,TGTGCCAGCAGTGAGGACAGGGGGTACGGCTACACCTTC,CASSEDRGYGYTF
TRBV5-1,NA,TRBJ1-2,NA,TGCGCCAGCAGCTTGGATGGTGTCGGAGCGGGCTACACCTTC,CASSLDGVGAGYTF
TRBV6-6,once,TRBJ1-6,NA,TGTGCCAGCAGTCCCGACAGAACTACACCCCTCCACTTT,CASSPDRTTPLHF
TRBV2,NA,TRBJ2-7,NA,TGTGCCAGCTCCGGACAGGGAGGGCACGAGCAGTACTTC,CASSGQGGHEQYF
TRBV19,NA,TRBJ2-1,NA,TGTGCCAGTAGTATATGGCAGGGCTCCTACAATGAGCAGTTCTTC,CASSIWQGSYNEQFF
TRBV5-4,few,TRBJ2-7,TRBD2,TGTGCCAGCAGCTTTGACGGGGGGGCCTTGTACGAGCAGTACTTC,CASSFDGGALYEQYF
TRBV10-1,NA,TRBJ1-4,NA,TGCGCCAGCAGTGAGAGTCCTCGGGGAAAACTGTTTTTT,CASSESPRGKLFF
TRBV2,NA,TRBJ1-5,NA,TGTGCCAGCAGGTGGGGGGTTCCCAATCAGCCCCAGCATTTT,CASRWGVPNQPQHF
TRBV6-1,few,TRBJ1-6,NA,TGTGCCAGCAGCCGACAAAGCTCCTATAATTCACCCCTCCACTTT,CASSRQSSYNSPLHF
TRBV5-1,NA,TRBJ1-2,NA,TGCGCCAGCAGCTTGGAACAGGCATCCTATGGCTACACCTTC,CASSLEQASYGYTF
TRBV5-1,NA,TRBJ2-2,NA,TGCGCCAGCAGCTGGTCAGGGTTTACGAACACCGGGGAGCTGTTTTTT,CASSWSGFTNTGELFF
TRBV9,NA,TRBJ2-5,TRBD2,TGTGCCAGCAGCACGAGTGCCACTAGCGGGGGGGGCCAAGAGACCCAGTACTTC,CASSTSATSGGGQETQYF
TRBV27,NA,TRBJ2-1,TRBD2,TGTGCCAGCAGCCCCTTAGCGGGAGGGAACAATGAGCAGTTCTTC,CASSPLAGGNNEQFF
TRBV2,NA,TRBJ1-4,TRBD1,TGTGCCAGCAGCGTACGACAGGGGTCTAATGAAAAACTGTTTTTT,CASSVRQGSNEKLFF
TRBV11-2,NA,TRBJ1-2,TRBD1,TGTGCCAGCAGCTCCCGGGACAGTAGGGAATCAGTGTGGGGCTACACCTTC,CASSSRDSRESVWGYTF
TRBV28,few,TRBJ1-2,NA,TGTGCCAGCAGTTCACCACAGGGAACGGACTATGGCTACACCTTC,CASSSPQGTDYGYTF
TRBV10-3,NA,TRBJ2-3,NA,TGTGCCATCAGTGAGCCTCAGGGAGCGGGTGAGGATACGCAGTATTTT,CAISEPQGAGEDTQYF
TRBV9,NA,TRBJ1-5,NA,TGTGCCAGCAGCGTAGGGGAGTCTCAGCCCCAGCATTTT,CASSVGESQPQHF
TRBV27,once,TRBJ1-2,TRBD1,TGTGCCAGCCGCCCGGGACAGGGTGTGAGCTACACCTTC,CASRPGQGVSYTF
TRBV5-1,NA,TRBJ2-7,TRBD2,TGCGCCAGCAGCGTTACTAGCGGGAGGGGACGGTACGAGCAGTACTTC,CASSVTSGRGRYEQYF
TRBV6-1,NA,TRBJ1-5,TRBD1,TGTGCCAGCAGTGGGCGGACAGGACTTAATCAGCCCCAGCATTTT,CASSGRTGLNQPQHF
TRBV7-9,NA,TRBJ2-7,NA,TGTGCCAGCAGCTTATCCCAGGGCAACTACGAGCAGTACTTC,CASSLSQGNYEQYF
TRBV18,few,TRBJ1-5,NA,TGTGCCAGCTCACCCGACAACAATCAGCCCCAGCATTTT,CASSPDNNQPQHF
TRBV11-2,NA,TRBJ1-1,NA,TGTGCCAGCAGCTTTAACCTGGGGCCCACTGAAGCTTTCTTT,CASSFNLGPTEAFF
TRBV7-2,NA,TRBJ1-5,NA,TGTGCCAGCAGCTTAATGGCCAATCAGCCCCAGCATTTT,CASSLMANQPQHF
TRBV6-1,NA,TRBJ2-1,TRBD2,TGTGCCAGCTGGGTAGGCGGGAGCATCAATGAGCAGTTCTTC,CASWVGGSINEQFF
TRBV6-5,NA,TRBJ1-2,NA,TGTGCCAGCAGTTATAGGGAGTTCGAAGGCTACACCTTC,CASSYREFEGYTF
TRBV6-5,NA,TRBJ1-2,NA,TGTGCCAGCAGTTACTCATCCCAGGGAACGGTATCCCACTTC,CASSYSSQGTVSHF
TRBV11-2,NA,TRBJ2-2,NA,TGTGCCAGCAGCGAACTAGAGTCCGGGGAGCTGTTTTTT,CASSELESGELFF
TRBV4-1,NA,TRBJ1-6,NA,TGCGCCAGCAGCCAAGTAAAGTGGCGGGGTAGCTCCTATAATTCACCCCTCCACTTT,CASSQVKWRGSSYNSPLHF
TRBV6-5,NA,TRBJ2-1,NA,TGTGCCAGCAGTTACTCTTCCGGGAATGAGCAGTTCTTC,CASSYSSGNEQFF
TRBV11-2,few,TRBJ2-1,NA,TGTGCCAGCAGCGGACTACAGGGGTTTGGGTACAATGAGCAGTTCTTC,CASSGLQGFGYNEQFF
TRBV4-3,NA,TRBJ2-1,NA,TGCGCCAGCAGCCAAGCGGGGACACTATACAATGAGCAGTTCTTC,CASSQAGTLYNEQFF
TRBV28,NA,TRBJ1-1,NA,TGTGCCAGCAGTTTAAGCGGGGGCGAGGACACTGAAGCTTTCTTT,CASSLSGGEDTEAFF